These 27 T cell receptor beta chains were all obtained from the same sample, sequenced in a study of blood T cell repertoires in COVID-19. Sequencing was performed with immunoSEQ multiplex PCR; in TCRdb, only in-frame clones are kept and a portion is missing. The table lists some 51,000 clones, 80% to 95% of them singletons. Material: peripheral blood. All receptors derive from a human donor with active COVID-19. The donor label of this sample is uncertain.

J is TRBJ1-5 and V is TRBV5-6, with D perhaps TRBD1 (5 bases). V gave up 0 bases and J gave up 9 bases, with 10 bases separating them. Germline V CDR1 and CDR2: SGHDT, YYEEEE. This CDR3 has 13 residues. The CDR3 bases are TGTGCCAGCAGCTTGGGACAGCCCGGGCCCCAGCATTTT. Protein: CASSLGQPGPQHF.

The chain joins TRBV11-2 to TRBJ1-6, with D perhaps TRBD1 (6 bases). V gave up 3 bases and J gave up 5 bases, with 23 bases separating them. The V gene's germline CDR1 is SGHAT and CDR2 FQNNGV. This CDR3 spans 19 amino acids. CDR3 in DNA: TGTGCCAGCAGCTTGGAAGATGACCGGACAGCCATGAATAATTCACCCCTCCACTTT. Translating gives CASSLEDDRTAMNNSPLHF.

This chain links TRBV11-2 with TRBJ1-2; D possibly corresponds to TRBD1 (6 bases). The length of the CDR3 is 16 residues. Trimming removed 5 bases at V and 3 bases at J, with 19 bases between. Per germline, CDR1 SGHAT and CDR2 FQNNGV. CDR3: CASSPRLRGGDYGYTF. CDR3 sequence (DNA): TGTGCCAGCAGCCCCAGGCTCAGGGGAGGGGACTATGGCTACACCTTC.

The CDR3 DNA sequence: TGTGCCAGCGGAGGGACGGTACTAGCGGGAAAGGTATACGAGCAGTACTTC. Translated: CASGGTVLAGKVYEQYF. V usage is TRBV28 and J usage is TRBJ2-7; 10 bases map to TRBD2. Germline CDR1 and CDR2: MDHEN and SYDVKM. V dropped 8 bases and J dropped 4; count of bases not matched to a gene: 17. This CDR3 comprises 17 residues.

This clone came up once. The chain has TRBV18 and TRBJ1-2, with 7 bases matching TRBD1. Trimming at V came to 3 bases and at J to 4 bases, leaving 8 bases not matched to a gene. This CDR3 is built from 15 residues. Germline CDR1 reads KGHSH; CDR2 reads LQKENI. The CDR3 is CASSPDGTVPYGYTF. CDR3 nucleotides: TGTGCCAGCTCACCGGACGGGACAGTTCCCTATGGCTACACCTTC. Complete variable domain (other parts from reference TRBV18 and TRBJ1-2): NAGVMQNPRHLVRRRGQEARLRCSPMKGHSHVYWYRQLPEEGLKFMVYLQKENIIDESGMPKERFSAEFPKEGPSILRIQQVVRGDSAAYFCASSPDGTVPYGYTFGSGTRLTVV.

The rearrangement uses TRBV15 and TRBJ2-3, with a tentative D call TRBD2 (5 bases). There are 14 residues in the CDR3. The germline gives CDR1 LNHNV, CDR2 YYDKDF (reference sequence). The V end was cut by 5 bases, the J end by 4 bases, with 13 bases between. In DNA, the CDR3 is TGTGCCACCAGCCCGTCCGGAGGCGCAGATACGCAGTATTTT. Amino acids: CATSPSGGADTQYF.

The rearrangement links TRBV28 to TRBJ2-6; 9 nucleotides match TRBD1. Germline V lookup: CDR1 MDHEN, CDR2 SYDVKM. This CDR3 contains 18 residues. Trimming at V came to 5 bases and at J to 0 bases, leaving 8 bases not matched to a gene. Here the CDR3 DNA reads TGTGCCAGCAGTCCTGACAGGGGGTCCCGCTCTGGGGCCAACGTCCTGACTTTC. Its protein is CASSPDRGSRSGANVLTF.

The genes are TRBV5-6 and TRBJ2-7; TRBD2 might be the D (5 bases). This CDR3 region has 17 residues. V was shortened by 2 bases and J by 0 bases, with 18 bases between the two germline ends. Germline V gene lookup returns CDR1 SGHDT and CDR2 YYEEEE. The CDR3 DNA is TGTGCCAGCAGCTTAGAGGGTCAAGGACTCGTCTCCTACGAGCAGTACGTC. This gives the protein CASSLEGQGLVSYEQYV.

The CDR3, as DNA: TGCGCCAGCAGCTCCCCCGGGACAGGGGGCCCCTTAAGAGAGACCCAGTACTTC. Translated, it gives CASSSPGTGGPLRETQYF. The chain uses TRBV5-1 and TRBJ2-5, with 12 bases that match TRBD1. The germline CDR1 and CDR2 sequences are SGHRS and YFSETQ. V lost 3 bases to trimming and J lost 4 bases; unmatched junction nucleotides: 13. This CDR3 spans 18 amino acids.

This chain joins TRBV28 and TRBJ1-2, with 8 nucleotides matching TRBD1. The CDR3 is made up of 16 amino acids. Losses at the gene ends were 2 bases for V and 4 bases for J; bases not matched to a gene: 9. Germline loops: CDR1 MDHEN, CDR2 SYDVKM. The CDR3 protein is CASSLPAGQGGYGYTF. The CDR3 region has the DNA TGTGCCAGCAGTTTACCCGCAGGACAGGGAGGCTATGGCTACACCTTC.

The chain links TRBV28 to TRBJ1-5; TRBD1 matches at 9 bases. This CDR3 spans 15 amino acids. V trimming: 6 bases; J trimming: 5 bases; junction bases outside the gene matches: 8. Germline V gene data show CDR1 as MDHEN and CDR2 as SYDVKM. The CDR3 region is CASSLGDRDHQPQHF. For the CDR3, the DNA is TGTGCCAGCAGCCTAGGGGACAGGGACCATCAGCCCCAGCATTTT. Looking up the rest from reference TRBV28 and TRBJ1-5 gives the full variable domain: DVKVTQSSRYLVKRTGEKVFLECVQDMDHENMFWYRQDPGLGLRLIYFSYDVKMKEKGDIPEGYSVSREKKERFSLILESASTNQTSMYLCASSLGDRDHQPQHFGDGTRLSIL.

The rearrangement uses TRBV3-1 (or the pseudogene TRBV3-2) and TRBJ2-5, with TRBD2 as a possible D gene (5 bases). V lost 0 bases, J lost 5 bases, and 19 bases lay in between. The germline V gene has CDR1 LGHDT and CDR2 YNNKEL (reference sequence). The CDR3 is made up of 17 amino acids. The CDR3 DNA follows: TGTGCCAGCAGCCAAGATCACCCAGCGGCCCCTAGGGAGACCCAGTACTTC. This encodes CASSQDHPAAPRETQYF.

The V gene is TRBV5-1, the J gene TRBJ2-1, with 8 bases fitting TRBD2. The CDR3 length is 17 residues. The germline gives CDR1 SGHRS, CDR2 YFSETQ. Trimming at V came to 3 bases and at J to 4 bases, leaving 12 bases not matched to a gene. CDR3 sequence (DNA): TGCGCCAGCAGCTCTGGAGGGCCGGGAGGGAGGTACAATGAGCAGTTCTTC. Translation: CASSSGGPGGRYNEQFF.

The V gene is TRBV7-3, the J gene TRBJ2-3; TRBD2 might be the D (6 bases). The germline gives CDR1 SGHTA, CDR2 FQGTGA. The CDR3 is 14 residues long. The germline V and J ends were trimmed by 5 bases and 2 bases, with 11 bases remaining between them. The DNA of the CDR3 is TGTGCCAGCAGCCGCGCGGGGATCACAGATACGCAGTATTTT. This translates into CASSRAGITDTQYF.

The V call is TRBV5-3, the J call TRBJ1-1; D perhaps matches TRBD1 (5 bases). TRBV5-3 falls under the ORF class, with uncertain function. The CDR3 sequence is 14 residues long. The V end lost 4 bases, the J end lost 5 bases, and 15 bases lay between the germline ends. CDR3 amino acids: CARSPAAGRTEAFF. The CDR3 nucleotides read TGTGCCAGAAGCCCCGCAGCGGGGCGGACTGAAGCTTTCTTT.

V gene TRBV5-4 combines with J gene TRBJ2-3, with 9 bases aligning to TRBD2. There are 17 residues in the CDR3. Germline V lookup: CDR1 SGHNT, CDR2 YYREEE (reference sequence). J lost 0 bases, V lost 4 bases, and 9 bases had no gene match. This CDR3 reads CASSLHGTSGSTDTQYF. CDR3 DNA sequence: TGTGCCAGCAGCCTCCATGGAACTAGCGGGAGCACAGATACGCAGTATTTT.

The chain couples TRBV20-1 to TRBJ2-1, with 8 positions matching TRBD2. Unmatched junction bases numbered 8, after V lost 3 bases and J lost 7 bases. In germline, CDR1 is DFQATT, CDR2 SNEGSKA (reference sequence). The CDR3 is 14 amino acids. In DNA form, the CDR3 reads TGCAGTGCTAGTTTGGGGCGGGGGGCAAATGAGCAGTTCTTC. It translates to CSASLGRGANEQFF.

The chain recombines TRBV10-3 with TRBJ1-1, with D possibly TRBD1 on 6 matching bases. V lost 6 bases and J 3 bases, leaving 17 bases between the germline ends. The germline CDR1 and CDR2 sequences are ENHRY and SYGVKD. The CDR3 consists of 15 residues. The CDR3 loop reads CAIRLHREGHTEAFF. CDR3 coding DNA: TGTGCCATCAGGCTACACAGGGAGGGGCACACTGAAGCTTTCTTT.

The J gene is TRBJ2-2, the V gene TRBV5-1, with unresolved D. This CDR3 spans 13 amino acids. V was pared by 2 bases and J by 7 bases, with 9 bases between. Germline V gene lookup returns CDR1 SGHRS and CDR2 YFSETQ. The CDR3 protein is CASSFVAFGELFF. DNA of the CDR3: TGCGCCAGCAGCTTTGTGGCCTTCGGGGAGCTGTTTTTT.

J is TRBJ2-2 and V is TRBV19, with 7 bases lining up with TRBD1. J gave up 0 bases and V 1 base, and 2 bases lay outside the gene matches. Per the germline V gene, CDR1 is LNHDA and CDR2 is SQIVND (reference sequence). CDR3 length: 16 residues. This chain's CDR3 is CASSIGDSPNTGELFF. The CDR3 DNA follows: TGTGCCAGTAGTATAGGGGACAGTCCGAACACCGGGGAGCTGTTTTTT.

The J gene is TRBJ2-1, the V gene TRBV4-2; 9 bases fit TRBD1. Trimming at V came to 4 bases and at J to 7 bases, leaving 8 bases not matched to a gene. The germline V gene has CDR1 LGHNA and CDR2 YNFKEQ. This CDR3 spans 15 amino acids. The CDR3 protein is CASSPRTGALNEQFF. CDR3 DNA: TGTGCCAGCAGCCCCAGGACAGGGGCCTTGAATGAGCAGTTCTTC.

J is TRBJ2-7 and V is TRBV29-1; 8 bases map to TRBD1. V was pared by 5 bases and J by 0 bases, with 9 bases of the junction left unmatched. The CDR3 is 15 amino acids. CDR1 and CDR2 from the germline V gene are SQVTM and ANQGSEA. The CDR3 DNA sequence: TGCAGCGTTCTACCCCCAGGGGGCAGCTCCTACGAGCAGTACTTC. Protein: CSVLPPGGSSYEQYF.

This chain uses TRBV10-2 with TRBJ2-7, with 7 bases fitting TRBD1. The CDR3 has 13 amino acids. V was pared by 8 bases and J by 1 base, with 5 bases of the junction left unmatched. Germline-derived CDR1 and CDR2 are WSHSY and SAAADI. CDR3 sequence reads: CASRDSGSYEQYF. The CDR3 DNA reads TGCGCCAGCCGGGACAGCGGATCCTACGAGCAGTACTTC.

The chain couples TRBV7-9 to TRBJ1-1; 9 bases align to TRBD1. This CDR3 has 15 residues. Per germline, CDR1 SEHNR and CDR2 FQNEAQ (reference sequence). The junction had 5 bases not matched to a gene; V was cut back by 5 bases and J by 1 base. CDR3 DNA sequence: TGTGCCAGCAGCCCCCGACAGGGGGGGAACACTGAAGCTTTCTTT. Protein product: CASSPRQGGNTEAFF.

The rearrangement joins TRBV12-3 or TRBV12-4 to TRBJ2-3; 8 bases fit TRBD2. V gave up 8 bases and J gave up 7 bases; unmatched junction bases: 8. This CDR3 is 13 amino acids long. CDR3 sequence reads: CASRPGGQNTQYF. DNA for the CDR3: TGTGCCAGCCGACCGGGGGGGCAGAATACGCAGTATTTT.

The chain has TRBV3-1 (or the pseudogene TRBV3-2) and TRBJ1-2; D is perhaps TRBD1 (6 bases). Germline V lookup: CDR1 LGHDT, CDR2 YNNKEL (reference sequence). V was trimmed by 0 bases and J by 2 bases, leaving 16 bases between them. This CDR3 is built from 17 residues. CDR3 protein: CASSQESSRGPNYGYTF. The CDR3, as DNA: TGTGCCAGCAGCCAAGAGAGTAGCAGGGGACCAAACTATGGCTACACCTTC.

The chain joins TRBV6-5 to TRBJ1-3, with 7 bases fitting TRBD1. V shed 5 bases, J shed 1 base, and the junction held 5 bases outside the gene matches. CDR3 length: 15 amino acids. The germline V gene has CDR1 MNHEY and CDR2 SVGAGI. The CDR3 spells CASSSQGVSGNTIYF. CDR3 nucleotides: TGTGCCAGCAGTAGCCAGGGGGTGTCTGGAAACACCATATATTTT.